The clone carrying this T cell receptor beta chain was counted many times. These data are taken from a study of CD8+CD57+ T cells in acquired aplastic anemia. Study-wide background: Isolated CD4+ and CD8+ cells, once sorted, yielded DNA averaging about 3.4 ug.

According to the study, genomic DNA was the template for TCR beta VDJ and CDR3 profiling. TCRdb recomputed calls from the reads with MiXCR, one row per CDR3 protein. The data contain about 470,000 distinct CDR3 sequences, 25% to 40% of them singletons. Before being chosen for sequencing, patients had shown CD8+CD57+ cell expansion by flow cytometry. The CDR3 is 14 amino acids. The V end lost 1 base, the J end lost 5 bases, and 11 bases lay between the germline ends. Per the germline V gene, CDR1 is SNHLY and CDR2 is FYNNEI. The V call is TRBV2, the J call TRBJ2-5; D possibly matches TRBD1 or TRBD2 (5 bases each). Sequenced material: sorted CD4+, CD8+, or CD8+CD57+ T cells (not recorded which) from PBMCs. The receptor comes from a human donor with aplastic anemia. In DNA, the CDR3 is TGTGCCAGCAGTGAAGTCCTAGCAGGGGAGACCCAGTACTTC. This sequence encodes CASSEVLAGETQYF.